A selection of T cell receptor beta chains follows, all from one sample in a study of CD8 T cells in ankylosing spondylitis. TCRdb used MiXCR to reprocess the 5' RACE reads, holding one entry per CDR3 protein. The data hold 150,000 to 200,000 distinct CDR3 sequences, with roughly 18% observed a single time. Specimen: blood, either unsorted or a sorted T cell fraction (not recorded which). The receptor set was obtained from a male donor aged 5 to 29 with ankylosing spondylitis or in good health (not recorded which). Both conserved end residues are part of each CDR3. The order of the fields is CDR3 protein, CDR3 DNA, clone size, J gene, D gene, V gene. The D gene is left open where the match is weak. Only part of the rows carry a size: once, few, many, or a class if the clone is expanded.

CDR3: CASSQEAPGGDQPQHF; DNA: TGCGCCAGCAGCCAAGAGGCCCCGGGCGGAGATCAGCCCCAGCATTTT; size: few; J: TRBJ1-5; D: NA; V: TRBV4-3
CDR3: CASSPLAGAPSYNEQFF; DNA: TGTGCCAGCAGCCCTCTAGCGGGAGCCCCCTCCTACAATGAGCAGTTCTTC; size: many; J: TRBJ2-1; D: TRBD2; V: TRBV9
CDR3: CSTRGDYGYTF; DNA: TGCAGTACTCGTGGGGACTATGGCTACACCTTC; size: many; J: TRBJ1-2; D: NA; V: TRBV29-1
CDR3: CASSYGDRVNQPQHF; DNA: TGTGCCAGCAGTTACGGGGACAGGGTCAATCAGCCCCAGCATTTT; size: many; J: TRBJ1-5; D: TRBD1; V: TRBV12-3/TRBV12-4
CDR3: CASSEPNEQFF; DNA: TGCGCCAGCAGTGAACCCAATGAGCAGTTCTTC; size: few; J: TRBJ2-1; D: NA; V: TRBV10-2
CDR3: CSVEDPGQGARNTGELFF; DNA: TGCAGCGTTGAAGATCCTGGACAGGGGGCGCGGAACACCGGGGAGCTGTTTTTT; size: many; J: TRBJ2-2; D: TRBD1; V: TRBV29-1
CDR3: CATTVGGEGEQFF; DNA: TGTGCCACCACCGTCGGGGGGGAAGGTGAGCAGTTCTTC; size: many; J: TRBJ2-1; D: TRBD2; V: TRBV15
CDR3: CASSQTDWREVAKNIQYF; DNA: TGTGCCAGCAGCCAAACCGATTGGCGGGAAGTAGCCAAAAACATTCAGTACTTC; size: few; J: TRBJ2-4; D: NA; V: TRBV4-2
CDR3: CASSLGGGNQPQHF; DNA: TGTGCCAGCAGTTTGGGAGGGGGCAATCAGCCCCAGCATTTT; size: many; J: TRBJ1-5; D: NA; V: TRBV5-6
CDR3: CASSLDREAQETQYF; DNA: TGTGCCAGCAGCTTGGACAGGGAGGCCCAAGAGACCCAGTACTTC; size: many; J: TRBJ2-5; D: TRBD1; V: TRBV12-3/TRBV12-4
CDR3: CASRVAGLHNEQFF; DNA: TGTGCCAGTAGAGTAGCGGGCCTGCACAATGAGCAGTTCTTC; size: NA; J: TRBJ2-1; D: TRBD2; V: TRBV19
CDR3: CARKSTVGTGGYEQYF; DNA: TGTGCCAGGAAGTCGACTGTTGGGACAGGCGGTTACGAGCAGTACTTC; size: many; J: TRBJ2-7; D: TRBD1; V: TRBV2
CDR3: CSAREPLASNEQFF; DNA: TGCAGTGCTAGAGAGCCCCTCGCCAGCAATGAGCAGTTCTTC; size: few; J: TRBJ2-1; D: NA; V: TRBV20-1
CDR3: CASSSRTGGVNEKLFF; DNA: TGTGCCAGCAGCTCCAGGACAGGGGGGGTTAATGAAAAACTGTTTTTT; size: many; J: TRBJ1-4; D: TRBD1; V: TRBV7-2
CDR3: CAIRAQTGDYGEQFF; DNA: TGTGCCATCAGAGCCCAAACAGGGGACTACGGTGAGCAGTTCTTC; size: many; J: TRBJ2-1; D: NA; V: TRBV10-3
CDR3: CASSRKAGDRDYGYTF; DNA: TGTGCCAGCTCACGCAAAGCCGGGGACCGCGATTATGGCTACACCTTC; size: NA; J: TRBJ1-2; D: NA; V: TRBV18
CDR3: CASSWDEVGKLFF; DNA: TGTGCCAGCAGTTGGGACGAGGTCGGAAAACTGTTTTTT; size: many; J: TRBJ1-4; D: NA; V: TRBV6-6
CDR3: CASSLLAGTYNEQFF; DNA: TGTGCCAGCAGCCTTTTAGCGGGAACCTACAATGAGCAGTTCTTC; size: many; J: TRBJ2-1; D: TRBD2; V: TRBV3-1
CDR3: CASSLGTLQSDTQYF; DNA: TGTGCCAGCAGCTTAGGTACACTGCAATCAGATACGCAGTATTTT; size: NA; J: TRBJ2-3; D: NA; V: TRBV7-6
CDR3: CASSWPGGAYNEQFF; DNA: TGTGCCAGCAGTTGGCCAGGGGGCGCGTACAATGAGCAGTTCTTC; size: many; J: TRBJ2-1; D: TRBD1; V: TRBV28
CDR3: CASSSYRDRGRGEQFF; DNA: TGCGCCAGCAGCTCGTACCGGGACAGGGGGCGAGGTGAGCAGTTCTTC; size: many; J: TRBJ2-1; D: TRBD1; V: TRBV5-1
CDR3: CASSPRTSGRLRTSNNEQFF; DNA: TGTGCCAGCAGTCCCCGGACTAGCGGGAGGTTAAGGACCTCAAACAATGAGCAGTTCTTC; size: many; J: TRBJ2-1; D: TRBD2; V: TRBV27
CDR3: CASSTGTGAANQFF; DNA: TGTGCCAGCAGCACCGGGACAGGGGCAGCTAATCAGTTCTTC; size: many; J: TRBJ2-1; D: TRBD1; V: TRBV5-6
CDR3: CSVDLVGNEQFF; DNA: TGCAGCGTTGATCTGGTGGGGAATGAGCAGTTCTTC; size: NA; J: TRBJ2-1; D: NA; V: TRBV29-1
CDR3: CASSFRDRGETQYF; DNA: TGCGCCAGCAGCTTCCGGGACAGGGGAGAGACCCAGTACTTC; size: many; J: TRBJ2-5; D: TRBD1; V: TRBV5-1
CDR3: CSAVVAGPYNEQFF; DNA: TGCAGTGCGGTTGTAGCGGGACCTTACAATGAGCAGTTCTTC; size: many; J: TRBJ2-1; D: TRBD2; V: TRBV20-1
CDR3: CASSLRGPRNQPQHF; DNA: TGTGCCAGCAGTTTAAGGGGCCCCCGCAATCAGCCCCAGCATTTT; size: many; J: TRBJ1-5; D: NA; V: TRBV12-3/TRBV12-4
CDR3: CASSFMVHPNTGELFF; DNA: TGTGCCAGCAGTTTTATGGTGCACCCGAACACCGGGGAGCTGTTTTTT; size: many; J: TRBJ2-2; D: NA; V: TRBV12-3/TRBV12-4
CDR3: CASVRDSTDTQYF; DNA: TGTGCCAGCGTCCGAGACAGCACAGATACGCAGTATTTT; size: many; J: TRBJ2-3; D: NA; V: TRBV6-2/TRBV6-3
CDR3: CASSSIHGENIQYF; DNA: TGTGCCAGCAGCTCTATTCACGGGGAAAACATTCAGTACTTC; size: many; J: TRBJ2-4; D: NA; V: TRBV5-6
CDR3: CASSLGPQGLAGREQYF; DNA: TGTGCCAGCAGCTTAGGCCCCCAAGGACTAGCGGGACGCGAGCAGTACTTC; size: NA; J: TRBJ2-7; D: TRBD2; V: TRBV7-9
CDR3: CSAGDLSSYEQYF; DNA: TGCAGTGCTGGGGACTTGAGCTCCTACGAGCAGTACTTC; size: many; J: TRBJ2-7; D: NA; V: TRBV20-1
CDR3: CATSSPSKTYGYTF; DNA: TGTGCCACCAGCAGTCCTTCAAAGACCTATGGCTACACCTTC; size: many; J: TRBJ1-2; D: NA; V: TRBV15
CDR3: CASSPGLVREKETQYF; DNA: TGTGCCAGCAGTCCTGGACTAGTGAGGGAAAAAGAGACCCAGTACTTC; size: many; J: TRBJ2-5; D: TRBD2; V: TRBV6-2/TRBV6-3
CDR3: CASSSGPRGIQPQHF; DNA: TGCGCCAGCAGCTCCGGACCCAGGGGCATTCAGCCCCAGCATTTT; size: many; J: TRBJ1-5; D: NA; V: TRBV5-1
CDR3: CASSSEGFGELFF; DNA: TGTGCCAGCAGTTCGGAGGGTTTCGGGGAGCTGTTTTTT; size: many; J: TRBJ2-2; D: NA; V: TRBV27
CDR3: CASSQQGAGVNTEAFF; DNA: TGCGCCAGCAGTCAACAGGGGGCCGGTGTGAACACTGAAGCTTTCTTT; size: many; J: TRBJ1-1; D: TRBD1; V: TRBV5-1
CDR3: CASRKDGPGELFF; DNA: TGTGCCAGCAGGAAGGACGGCCCCGGGGAGCTGTTTTTT; size: NA; J: TRBJ2-2; D: NA; V: TRBV6-5
CDR3: CASSLRSGEKLFF; DNA: TGCGCCAGCAGCTTAAGGAGCGGTGAAAAACTGTTTTTT; size: many; J: TRBJ1-4; D: NA; V: TRBV5-1
CDR3: CSAEQGSYEQYF; DNA: TGCAGTGCCGAACAGGGCTCCTACGAGCAGTACTTC; size: few; J: TRBJ2-7; D: NA; V: TRBV20-1